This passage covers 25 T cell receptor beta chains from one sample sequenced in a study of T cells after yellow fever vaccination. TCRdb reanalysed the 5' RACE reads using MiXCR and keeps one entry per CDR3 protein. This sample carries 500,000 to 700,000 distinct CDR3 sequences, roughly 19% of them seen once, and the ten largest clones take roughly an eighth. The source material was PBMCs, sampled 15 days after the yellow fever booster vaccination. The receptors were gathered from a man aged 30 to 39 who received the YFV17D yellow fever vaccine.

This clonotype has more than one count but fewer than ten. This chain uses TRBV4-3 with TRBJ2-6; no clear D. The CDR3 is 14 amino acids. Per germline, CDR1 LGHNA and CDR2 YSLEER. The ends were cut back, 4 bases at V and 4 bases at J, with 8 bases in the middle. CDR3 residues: CASSLGRGANVLTF. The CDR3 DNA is TGCGCCAGCAGCCTGGGAAGAGGGGCCAACGTCCTGACTTTC.

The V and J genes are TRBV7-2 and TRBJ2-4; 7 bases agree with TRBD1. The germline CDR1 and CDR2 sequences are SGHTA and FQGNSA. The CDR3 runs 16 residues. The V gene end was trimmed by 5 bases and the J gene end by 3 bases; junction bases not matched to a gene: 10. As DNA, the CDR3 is TGTGCCAGCAGCCCACCGAATAACAGGGGCAAAAACATTCAGTACTTC. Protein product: CASSPPNNRGKNIQYF.

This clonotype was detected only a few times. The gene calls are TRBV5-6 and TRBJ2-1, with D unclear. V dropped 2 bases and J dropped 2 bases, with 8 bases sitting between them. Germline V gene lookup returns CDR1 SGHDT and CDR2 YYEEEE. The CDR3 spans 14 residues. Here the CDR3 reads CASSFSAAYNEQFF. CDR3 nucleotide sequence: TGTGCCAGCAGCTTCAGCGCAGCCTACAATGAGCAGTTCTTC.

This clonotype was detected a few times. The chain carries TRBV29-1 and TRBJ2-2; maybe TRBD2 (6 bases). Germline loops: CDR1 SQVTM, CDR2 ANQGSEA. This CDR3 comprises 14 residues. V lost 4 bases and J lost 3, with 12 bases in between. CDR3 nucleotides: TGCAGCGTTGGGCCGGGAGCTGACACCGGGGAGCTGTTTTTT. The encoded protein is CSVGPGADTGELFF.

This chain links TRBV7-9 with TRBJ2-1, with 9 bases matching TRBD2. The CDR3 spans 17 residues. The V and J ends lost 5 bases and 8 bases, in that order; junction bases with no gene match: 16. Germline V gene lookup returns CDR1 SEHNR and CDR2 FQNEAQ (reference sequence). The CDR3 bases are TGTGCCAGCAGCCGACGCGGTAGCGGGAGCGAGGGCGATGAGCAGTTCTTC. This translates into CASSRRGSGSEGDEQFF.

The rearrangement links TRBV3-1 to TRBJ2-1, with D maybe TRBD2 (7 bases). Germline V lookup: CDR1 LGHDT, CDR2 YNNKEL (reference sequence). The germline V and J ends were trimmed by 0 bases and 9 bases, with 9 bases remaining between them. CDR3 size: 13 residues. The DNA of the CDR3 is TGTGCCAGCAGCCAAGAGGGGGGGCGTGAGCAGTTCTTC. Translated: CASSQEGGREQFF.

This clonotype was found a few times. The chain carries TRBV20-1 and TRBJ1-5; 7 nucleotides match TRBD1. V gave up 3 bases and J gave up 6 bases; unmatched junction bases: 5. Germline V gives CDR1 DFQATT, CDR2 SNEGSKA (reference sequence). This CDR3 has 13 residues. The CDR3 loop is CSARTGLLQPQHF. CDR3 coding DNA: TGCAGTGCTAGGACAGGGTTGCTTCAGCCCCAGCATTTT.

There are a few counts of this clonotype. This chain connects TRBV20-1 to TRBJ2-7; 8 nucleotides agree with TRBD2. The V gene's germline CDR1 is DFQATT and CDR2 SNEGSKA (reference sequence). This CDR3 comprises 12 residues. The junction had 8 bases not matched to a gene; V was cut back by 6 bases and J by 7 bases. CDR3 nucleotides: TGCAGTGCCTCATGGACTAGCCGGGAGCAGTACTTC. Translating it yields CSASWTSREQYF.

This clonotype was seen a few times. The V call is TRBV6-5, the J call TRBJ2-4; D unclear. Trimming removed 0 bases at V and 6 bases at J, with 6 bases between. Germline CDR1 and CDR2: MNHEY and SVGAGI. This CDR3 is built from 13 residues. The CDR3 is CASSYSSRNIQYF. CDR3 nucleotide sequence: TGTGCCAGCAGTTACTCGAGCAGAAACATTCAGTACTTC.

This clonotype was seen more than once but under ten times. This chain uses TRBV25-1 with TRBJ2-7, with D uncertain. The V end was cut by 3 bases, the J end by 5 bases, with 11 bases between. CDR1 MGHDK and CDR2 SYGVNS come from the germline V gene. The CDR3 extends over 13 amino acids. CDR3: CASSEVGSHEQYF. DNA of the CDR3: TGTGCCAGCAGTGAGGTAGGGTCCCACGAGCAGTACTTC.

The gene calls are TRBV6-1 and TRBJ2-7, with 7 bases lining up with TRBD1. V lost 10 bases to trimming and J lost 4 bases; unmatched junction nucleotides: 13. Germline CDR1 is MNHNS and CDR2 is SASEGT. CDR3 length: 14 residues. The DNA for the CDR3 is TGTGCCACCCGAGAGGCAGGGGGACCTTACGAGCAGTACTTC. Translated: CATREAGGPYEQYF.

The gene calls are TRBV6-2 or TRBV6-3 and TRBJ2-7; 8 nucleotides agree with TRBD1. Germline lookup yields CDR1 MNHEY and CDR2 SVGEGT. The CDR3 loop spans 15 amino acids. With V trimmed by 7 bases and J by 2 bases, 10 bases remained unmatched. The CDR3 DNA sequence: TGTGCCAGCACCGAGAGACAGGGGCTAACCTACGAGCAGTACTTC. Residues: CASTERQGLTYEQYF.

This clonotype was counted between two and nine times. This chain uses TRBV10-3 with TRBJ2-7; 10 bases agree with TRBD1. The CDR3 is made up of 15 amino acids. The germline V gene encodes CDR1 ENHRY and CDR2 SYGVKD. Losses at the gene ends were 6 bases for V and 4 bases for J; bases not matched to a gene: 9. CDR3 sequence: CAIRATGGQEYEQYF. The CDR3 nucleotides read TGTGCCATCAGGGCGACAGGGGGCCAGGAATACGAGCAGTACTTC.

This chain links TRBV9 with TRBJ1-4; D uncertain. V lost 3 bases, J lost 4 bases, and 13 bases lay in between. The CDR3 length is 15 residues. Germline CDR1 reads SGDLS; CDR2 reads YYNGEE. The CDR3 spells CASSGAQENNEKLFF. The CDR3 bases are TGTGCCAGCAGCGGTGCTCAGGAGAATAATGAAAAACTGTTTTTT.

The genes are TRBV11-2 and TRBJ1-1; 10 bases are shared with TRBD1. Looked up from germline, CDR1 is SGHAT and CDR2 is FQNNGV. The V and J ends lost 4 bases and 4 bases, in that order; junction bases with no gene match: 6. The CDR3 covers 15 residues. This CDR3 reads CASSYGTGDGTEAFF. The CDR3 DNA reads TGTGCCAGCAGCTACGGGACAGGGGATGGCACTGAAGCTTTCTTT. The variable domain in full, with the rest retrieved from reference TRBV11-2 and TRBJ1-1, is EAGVAQSPRYKIIEKRQSVAFWCNPISGHATLYWYQQILGQGPKLLIQFQNNGVVDDSQLPKDRFSAERLKGVDSTLKIQPAKLEDSAVYLCASSYGTGDGTEAFFGQGTRLTVV.

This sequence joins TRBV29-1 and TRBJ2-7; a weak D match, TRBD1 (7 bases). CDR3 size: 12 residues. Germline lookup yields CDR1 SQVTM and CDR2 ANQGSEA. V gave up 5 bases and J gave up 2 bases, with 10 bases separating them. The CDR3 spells CSVRGTAYEQYF. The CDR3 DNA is TGCAGCGTTCGGGGGACAGCCTACGAGCAGTACTTC.

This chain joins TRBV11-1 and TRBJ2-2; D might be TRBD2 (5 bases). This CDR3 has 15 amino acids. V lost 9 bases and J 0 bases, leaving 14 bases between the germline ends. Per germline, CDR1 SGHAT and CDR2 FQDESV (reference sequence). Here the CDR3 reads CASSVGQTNTGELFF. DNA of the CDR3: TGTGCCAGTAGCGTTGGCCAGACGAACACCGGGGAGCTGTTTTTT. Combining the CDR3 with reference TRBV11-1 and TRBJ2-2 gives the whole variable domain EAEVAQSPRYKITEKSQAVAFWCDPISGHATLYWYRQILGQGPELLVQFQDESVVDDSQLPKDRFSAERLKGVDSTLKIQPAELGDSAMYLCASSVGQTNTGELFFGEGSRLTVL.

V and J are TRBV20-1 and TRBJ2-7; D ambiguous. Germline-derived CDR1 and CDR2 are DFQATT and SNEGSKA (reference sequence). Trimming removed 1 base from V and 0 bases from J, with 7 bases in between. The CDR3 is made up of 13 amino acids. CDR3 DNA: TGCAGTGCTAGAGCGGTCCTCTCCTACGAGCAGTACTTC. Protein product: CSARAVLSYEQYF.

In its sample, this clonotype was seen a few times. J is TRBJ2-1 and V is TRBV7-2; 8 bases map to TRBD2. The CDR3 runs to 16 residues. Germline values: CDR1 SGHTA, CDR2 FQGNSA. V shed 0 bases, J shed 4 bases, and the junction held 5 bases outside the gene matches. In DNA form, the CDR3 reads TGTGCCAGCAGCTTAGCCCCGCGCGGGGGGTACAATGAGCAGTTCTTC. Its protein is CASSLAPRGGYNEQFF.

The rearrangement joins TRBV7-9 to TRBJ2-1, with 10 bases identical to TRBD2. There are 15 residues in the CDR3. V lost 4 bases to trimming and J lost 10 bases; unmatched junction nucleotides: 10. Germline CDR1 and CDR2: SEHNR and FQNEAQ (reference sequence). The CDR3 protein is CASSSALAGVSEQFF. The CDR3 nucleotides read TGTGCCAGCAGCTCGGCTCTAGCGGGAGTCTCGGAGCAGTTCTTC. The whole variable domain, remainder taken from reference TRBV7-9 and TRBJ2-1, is DTGVSQNPRHKITKRGQNVTFRCDPISEHNRLYWYRQTLGQGPEFLTYFQNEAQLEKSRLLSDRFSAERPKGSFSTLEIQRTEQGDSAMYLCASSSALAGVSEQFFGPGTRLTVL.

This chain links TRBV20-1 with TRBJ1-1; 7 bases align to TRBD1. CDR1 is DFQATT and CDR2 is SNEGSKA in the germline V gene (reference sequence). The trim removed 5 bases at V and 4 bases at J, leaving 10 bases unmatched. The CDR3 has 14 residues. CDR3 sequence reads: CSAPYIRQGTEAFF. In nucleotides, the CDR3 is TGCAGTGCTCCCTATATCCGACAGGGCACTGAAGCTTTCTTT.

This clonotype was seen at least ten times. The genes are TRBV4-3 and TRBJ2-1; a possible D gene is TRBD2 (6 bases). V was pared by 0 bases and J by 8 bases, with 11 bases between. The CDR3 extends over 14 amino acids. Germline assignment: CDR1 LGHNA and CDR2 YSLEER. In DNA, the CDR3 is TGCGCCAGCAGCCAAGATGCGGGGCGGGATGAGCAGTTCTTC. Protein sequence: CASSQDAGRDEQFF.

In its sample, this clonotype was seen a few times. Here the CDR3 DNA reads TGTGCCAGCAGCCTTCGGGAGGTAACTAATGAGCAGTTCTTC. Translated: CASSLREVTNEQFF. This sequence joins TRBV3-1 and TRBJ2-1; TRBD2 aligns across 7 bases. The germline CDR1 and CDR2 sequences are LGHDT and YNNKEL (reference sequence). V lost 4 bases, J lost 7 bases, and 7 bases stayed unmatched. CDR3 length: 14 residues.

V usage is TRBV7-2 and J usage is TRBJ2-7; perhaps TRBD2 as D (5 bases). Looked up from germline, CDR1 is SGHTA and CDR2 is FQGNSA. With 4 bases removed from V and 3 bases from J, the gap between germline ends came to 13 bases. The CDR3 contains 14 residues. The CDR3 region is CASSYQDGGYEQYF. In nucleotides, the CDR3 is TGTGCCAGCAGCTACCAAGACGGAGGCTACGAGCAGTACTTC. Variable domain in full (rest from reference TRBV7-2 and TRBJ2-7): GAGVSQSPSNKVTEKGKDVELRCDPISGHTALYWYRQSLGQGLEFLIYFQGNSAPDKSGLPSDRFSAERTGGSVSTLTIQRTQQEDSAVYLCASSYQDGGYEQYFGPGTRLTVT.

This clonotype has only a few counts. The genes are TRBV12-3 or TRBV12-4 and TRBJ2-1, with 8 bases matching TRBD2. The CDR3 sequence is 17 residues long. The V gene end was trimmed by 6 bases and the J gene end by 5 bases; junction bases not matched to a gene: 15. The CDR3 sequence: CASRLGLAGGWDNEQFF. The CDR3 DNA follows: TGTGCCAGCAGATTGGGCCTGGCGGGAGGATGGGACAATGAGCAGTTCTTC.